A single sample gave rise to the 23 T cell receptor beta chains below, sequenced in a study of blood T cell repertoires in COVID-19. This table comes from immunoSEQ multiplex PCR, and its TCRdb copy is limited to in-frame clones, with some not included. The sample includes 75,000 to 95,000 clones, 70% to 90% of them seen just once. Specimen: peripheral blood. All receptors come from a human donor in a cohort sampled during active COVID-19.

V is TRBV6-5 and J is TRBJ1-6, with D tentatively TRBD1 (6 bases). The germline V gene has CDR1 MNHEY and CDR2 SVGAGI. The CDR3 is 14 residues long. The ends were cut back, 5 bases at V and 8 bases at J, with 13 bases in the middle. The CDR3: CASSQTGDHSPLHF. CDR3 nucleotides: TGTGCCAGCAGTCAGACAGGAGACCATTCACCCCTCCACTTT.

CDR3 in amino acids: CASSVGGGAGSEQYF. The CDR3 DNA follows: TGTGCCAGCAGCGTAGGAGGGGGGGCAGGATCCGAGCAGTACTTC. V is TRBV9 and J is TRBJ2-7; possibly TRBD2 for D (7 bases). The CDR3 totals 15 residues. V lost 0 bases and J lost 6, with 16 bases in between. In germline, CDR1 is SGDLS, CDR2 YYNGEE.

This clone came up once. The gene calls are TRBV5-1 and TRBJ2-1, with 14 bases identical to TRBD2. V dropped 0 bases and J dropped 10; count of bases not matched to a gene: 6. The CDR3 spans 16 residues. Germline V gives CDR1 SGHRS, CDR2 YFSETQ. CDR3 sequence (DNA): TGCGCCAGCAGCTTGGCGGGACTAGCGGGGGTCAGAGAGCAGTTCTTC. It encodes CASSLAGLAGVREQFF.

The chain links TRBV11-3 to TRBJ2-3; D not resolved. Germline V lookup: CDR1 SGHNT, CDR2 YENEEA. CDR3 length: 16 amino acids. V gave up 2 bases and J gave up 1 base, with 13 bases separating them. The chain's CDR3 is CASSLTGSAGTDTQYF. The CDR3 nucleotides read TGTGCCAGCAGCTTAACCGGGTCGGCTGGCACAGATACGCAGTATTTT.

The gene calls are TRBV21-1 and TRBJ2-5; the table's D call TRBD2 went unverified against the DNA. TRBV21-1 is an annotated pseudogene. This CDR3 has 15 residues. CDR3 protein: CASSNQGGWQETQYF. The CDR3 DNA is TGTGCCAGCAGCAATCAGGGAGGGTGGCAAGAGACCCAGTACTTC.

V is TRBV27 and J is TRBJ2-2; D unresolved. This CDR3 comprises 14 residues. Between the trimmed V and J ends, which lost 3 bases and 0 bases, there was a span of 5 bases. Germline assignment: CDR1 MNHEY and CDR2 SMNVEV (reference sequence). The DNA for the CDR3 is TGTGCCAGCAGTTTTGCAGCGAACACCGGGGAGCTGTTTTTT. Encoded protein: CASSFAANTGELFF.

The rearrangement links TRBV5-6 to TRBJ1-1; D gene ambiguous. Looked up from germline, CDR1 is SGHDT and CDR2 is YYEEEE. The CDR3 spans 12 residues. Trimming stripped 2 bases from V and 11 bases from J, with 13 bases between. The DNA of the CDR3 is TGTGCCAGCAGCTTAAATCCTACGGGGGCTTTCTTT. It specifies CASSLNPTGAFF.

This clone was detected only once. The chain has TRBV7-2 and TRBJ1-1, with 10 positions matching TRBD1. This CDR3 comprises 16 residues. V lost 6 bases and J lost 0; bases outside the gene matches: 7. The germline gives CDR1 SGHTA, CDR2 FQGNSA. CDR3: CASSKRQGAMNTEAFF. Written as DNA, the CDR3 is TGTGCCAGCAGTAAACGACAGGGGGCGATGAACACTGAAGCTTTCTTT.

This clone has only one observation. The V call is TRBV5-1, the J call TRBJ2-3, with D perhaps matching TRBD2 (5 bases). The CDR3 is 13 amino acids. V lost 3 bases and J 1 base, leaving 6 bases between the germline ends. Germline V lookup: CDR1 SGHRS, CDR2 YFSETQ. The CDR3 reads CASSSEGTDTQYF. CDR3 nucleotides: TGCGCCAGCAGCTCGGAGGGCACAGATACGCAGTATTTT. Combining the CDR3 with reference TRBV5-1 and TRBJ2-3 gives the whole variable domain KAGVTQTPRYLIKTRGQQVTLSCSPISGHRSVSWYQQTPGQGLQFLFEYFSETQRNKGNFPGRFSGRQFSNSRSEMNVSTLELGDSALYLCASSSEGTDTQYFGPGTRLTVL.

This clone was observed a handful of times. The V gene is TRBV3-1 (or the pseudogene TRBV3-2), the J gene TRBJ1-3, with 7 bases fitting TRBD1. The trim removed 3 bases at V and 0 bases at J, leaving 2 bases unmatched. CDR1 LGHDT and CDR2 YNNKEL come from the germline V gene (reference sequence). This CDR3 has 15 residues. CDR3 amino acids: CASSHRDSSGNTIYF. DNA for the CDR3: TGTGCCAGCAGCCACCGGGACAGCTCTGGAAACACCATATATTTT.

The chain joins TRBV7-6 to TRBJ2-2; TRBD1 matches at 8 bases. Losses at the gene ends were 2 bases for V and 0 bases for J; bases not matched to a gene: 2. The CDR3 is 16 amino acids. Germline V gene lookup returns CDR1 SGHVS and CDR2 FNYEAQ. The CDR3 nucleotides are TGTGCCAGCAGCTTAACAGGGGGAACGAACACCGGGGAGCTGTTTTTT. As protein: CASSLTGGTNTGELFF.

The CDR3 DNA reads TGCGCCAGCAGCTTGGAATGGGGCGCGGGGGGTGTCGGCAATGAGCAGTTCTTC. Its translation: CASSLEWGAGGVGNEQFF. The V gene is TRBV5-1, the J gene TRBJ2-1; 8 nucleotides align to TRBD2. After removal of 0 bases from V and 6 bases from J, the junction contained 14 bases not matched to a gene. Per the germline V gene, CDR1 is SGHRS and CDR2 is YFSETQ. The CDR3 length is 18 residues.

The count of this clone is one. The chain uses TRBV11-2 and TRBJ2-3; D not resolved. V dropped 5 bases and J dropped 7 bases, with 16 bases sitting between them. Per germline, CDR1 SGHAT and CDR2 FQNNGV. The CDR3 sequence is 14 residues long. The CDR3 loop is CASSPHSRGNTQYF. The DNA of the CDR3 is TGTGCCAGCAGCCCCCATTCTAGAGGAAATACGCAGTATTTT.

There are a few counts of this clone. This chain uses TRBV5-1 with TRBJ2-7; D is possibly TRBD2 (6 bases). Germline CDR1 is SGHRS and CDR2 is YFSETQ. Trimming removed 0 bases from V and 3 bases from J, with 13 bases in between. The CDR3 totals 15 residues. This CDR3 is CASSLAGGADYEQYF. CDR3 in DNA: TGCGCCAGCAGCTTGGCCGGCGGGGCGGACTACGAGCAGTACTTC.

V usage is TRBV5-1 and J usage is TRBJ2-7; TRBD1 agrees at 8 bases. CDR1 is SGHRS, CDR2 YFSETQ, per germline. This CDR3 is built from 13 residues. The J segment lost 5 bases and the V segment lost 8 bases, leaving 9 bases of the junction unmatched. CDR3 coding DNA: TGCGCCAGTGGGGAGACAGGGGTCCACGAGCAGTACTTC. As protein: CASGETGVHEQYF.

The chain combines TRBV12-3 or TRBV12-4 with TRBJ1-2; possibly TRBD1 for D (5 bases). This CDR3 has 13 residues. V lost 1 base, J lost 4 bases, and 7 bases lay in between. The CDR3 loop reads CASSLGQFYGYTF. In DNA, the CDR3 is TGTGCCAGCAGTTTAGGACAGTTCTATGGCTACACCTTC.

This sequence joins TRBV7-8 and TRBJ2-2; the D is unclear. This CDR3 is 14 amino acids long. Germline V CDR1 and CDR2: SGHVS, FQNEAQ. Trimming shortened V by 6 bases and J by 1 base, and 9 bases separated the two germline ends. The CDR3 protein is CASRPNRNTGELFF. The CDR3 nucleotides read TGTGCCAGCAGGCCCAATAGGAACACCGGGGAGCTGTTTTTT.

The sample holds one count of this clone. The chain couples TRBV7-2 to TRBJ2-7, with a tentative D call TRBD2 (6 bases). V was trimmed by 5 bases and J by 2 bases, leaving 13 bases between them. This CDR3 contains 14 residues. The germline gives CDR1 SGHTA, CDR2 FQGNSA. CDR3 loop: CASSVMSGAYEQYF. Here the CDR3 DNA reads TGTGCCAGCAGCGTAATGTCGGGGGCCTACGAGCAGTACTTC.

The chain has TRBV5-4 and TRBJ2-7; D gene uncertain. The CDR3 consists of 13 residues. Between the trimmed V and J ends, which lost 6 bases and 0 bases, there was a span of 10 bases. Germline V gives CDR1 SGHNT, CDR2 YYREEE (reference sequence). CDR3 region: CASNPESSYEQYF. DNA for the CDR3: TGTGCCAGCAACCCAGAATCCTCCTACGAGCAGTACTTC.

This rearrangement joins TRBV4-2 to TRBJ1-3, with TRBD1 identical over 7 bases. CDR3 size: 17 residues. Germline assignment: CDR1 LGHNA and CDR2 YNFKEQ. After removal of 1 base from V and 3 bases from J, the junction contained 9 bases not matched to a gene. The CDR3 sequence: CASSQVADRAGGNTIYF. CDR3 DNA: TGTGCCAGCAGCCAAGTGGCCGACAGGGCGGGTGGAAACACCATATATTTT.

The chain links TRBV6-5 to TRBJ1-3; D might be TRBD1 (6 bases). Trimming cost V 6 bases and J 0 bases, with 12 bases left between them. This CDR3 has 15 amino acids. In germline, CDR1 is MNHEY, CDR2 SVGAGI. CDR3 sequence reads: CASSPDSFSGNTIYF. The CDR3 bases are TGTGCCAGCAGCCCGGACAGTTTCTCTGGAAACACCATATATTTT.

The V call is TRBV7-3, the J call TRBJ2-6; D might be TRBD1 (6 bases). V gave up 4 bases and J gave up 2 bases, with 12 bases separating them. Germline V gene data show CDR1 as SGHTA and CDR2 as FQGTGA. This CDR3 is built from 16 residues. CDR3 DNA: TGTGCCAGCAGCTCTAAGGGGGTTCCTGGGGCCAACGTCCTGACTTTC. Translating it yields CASSSKGVPGANVLTF.

This chain links TRBV6-1 with TRBJ1-4; the match to TRBD1 covers 8 bases. Germline V gene lookup returns CDR1 MNHNS and CDR2 SASEGT. The J segment lost 8 bases and the V segment lost 2 bases, leaving 10 bases of the junction unmatched. The CDR3 has 16 residues. In DNA, the CDR3 is TGTGCCAGCAGTGAAAGAGCCGGGACAGGTTACGAAAAACTGTTTTTT. Its protein is CASSERAGTGYEKLFF.